The rows below give T cell receptor beta chains drawn from one sample of a study of siplizumab effects on memory and regulatory T cells. Here immunoSEQ multiplex PCR was the method, and the copy in TCRdb shows in-frame clones only, minus some. The repertoire holds 99,000 or so clones, approximately 93% seen once, with about 0.62% in the top ten. Material for sequencing was Tregs sorted from blood. These receptors were taken from a human donor in good health. CDR3s include the opening cysteine and the closing phenylalanine or tryptophan. The D gene is left open where the match is weak. Rows may omit the clone size; those that give it use once, few, many or a size class.

clone_size	d_call	v_call	j_call	cdr3_nt	cdr3_aa
-	TRBD1	TRBV7-2	TRBJ2-5	TGTGCCAGCAGCTACACAGGGGGCGCGGGGGAGACCCAGTACTTC	CASSYTGGAGETQYF
few	TRBD2	TRBV7-9	TRBJ2-3	TGTGCCAGCAGCCCCAAAACCCCTAGCGGAGGATTGAGAGATACGCAGTATTTT	CASSPKTPSGGLRDTQYF
-	-	TRBV19	TRBJ2-1	TGTGCCAGTAGTTACGGAGGTGTATGGAATGAGCAGTTCTTC	CASSYGGVWNEQFF
-	-	TRBV9	TRBJ1-1	TGTGCCAGCAGCGTAGAAGTCGGCAGTAAAGCTTTCTTT	CASSVEVGSKAFF
once	-	TRBV6-6	TRBJ1-1	TGTGCCAGCAGTTACAACGGGATGAACACTGAAGCTTTCTTT	CASSYNGMNTEAFF
-	-	TRBV6-1	TRBJ2-5	TGTGCCAGCAGTGAAATCCCCTGGACTCAAGAGACCCAGTACTTC	CASSEIPWTQETQYF
-	-	TRBV28	TRBJ1-1	TGTGCCAGCAGGGAACCCCGAGGTGGCAGAATGAACACTGAAGCTTTCTTT	CASREPRGGRMNTEAFF
-	TRBD1	TRBV18	TRBJ1-1	TGTGCCAGCTCACCACCCTGGACAGGGAGAGGCACTGAAGCTTTCTTT	CASSPPWTGRGTEAFF
-	-	TRBV7-2	TRBJ1-5	TGTGCCAGCAGCCCCGCGATGGGACAGCCCCAGCATTTT	CASSPAMGQPQHF
-	-	TRBV5-1	TRBJ1-2	TGCGCCAGCAGCTTAGGACAGTTCTATGGCTACACCTTC	CASSLGQFYGYTF
once	-	TRBV7-9	TRBJ2-6	TGTGCCAGCAGCTTAGCAGGGACTGGGGCCAACGTCCTGACTTTC	CASSLAGTGANVLTF
-	-	TRBV19	TRBJ1-3	TGTGCCAGTAGTATTGGCAACTCTGGAAACACCATATATTTT	CASSIGNSGNTIYF
-	TRBD2	TRBV7-2	TRBJ2-5	TGTGCCAGTAGAGCGGGAGTTAAAGAGACCCAGTACTTC	CASRAGVKETQYF
once	-	TRBV7-9	TRBJ2-2	TGTGCCAGCAGCGCTAGACAGAGTACGAACACCGGGGAGCTGTTTTTT	CASSARQSTNTGELFF
-	-	TRBV2	TRBJ2-6	TGTGCCAGCAGTAAAGGGGCGGCTGGGGCCAACGTCCTGACTTTC	CASSKGAAGANVLTF
-	TRBD2	TRBV28	TRBJ2-7	TGTGCCAGCAGTTTCGGGGAGGGTCGCGGGAGGGCGCACTACGAGCAGTACTTC	CASSFGEGRGRAHYEQYF
-	-	TRBV11-3	TRBJ2-1	TGTGCCAGCAGCTCATACGGGGAGCAGTTCTTC	CASSSYGEQFF
-	TRBD1	TRBV2	TRBJ2-7	TGTGCCAGCAGTGAAGAGTGGACAGGGGTCTACGAGCAGTACTTC	CASSEEWTGVYEQYF
-	-	TRBV5-1	TRBJ2-3	TGCGCCAGCAGCCGGGACAGCACAGATACGCAGTATTTT	CASSRDSTDTQYF
-	-	TRBV5-1	TRBJ2-3	TGCGCCAGCAGCTTGGGGACATTAAGCACAGATACGCAGTATTTT	CASSLGTLSTDTQYF
-	-	TRBV6-1	TRBJ2-6	TGTGCCAGCAGTGGGCCGGGACATAGGGCTGGGGCCAACGTCCTGACTTTC	CASSGPGHRAGANVLTF
-	-	TRBV6-5	TRBJ2-1	TGTGCCAGCGTGGCCTACAATGAGCAGTTCTTC	CASVAYNEQFF
-	-	TRBV2	TRBJ2-2	TGTGCCAGCAGTGAAGGAAAGGCAGGAACCGGGGAGCTGTTTTTT	CASSEGKAGTGELFF
-	-	TRBV4-1	TRBJ2-2	TGCGCCAGCCGGGAGCGAAACACCGGGGAGCTGTTTTTT	CASRERNTGELFF
-	-	TRBV6-6	TRBJ1-1	TGTGCCAGCTTTTCCCTACAGATGAACACTGAAGCTTTCTTT	CASFSLQMNTEAFF
-	TRBD1	TRBV5-6	TRBJ1-1	TGTGCCAGCAGCAAAATTTTTACGACAGGGCTGAACACTGAAGCTTTCTTT	CASSKIFTTGLNTEAFF
once	TRBD1	TRBV5-4	TRBJ1-2	TGTGCCAGCAGCGGACCGAGGGACAGGGATGGCTACACCTTC	CASSGPRDRDGYTF
once	TRBD2	TRBV5-1	TRBJ2-3	TGCGCCAGCAAACGGACTAGCGGGGACGCGCAGTATTTT	CASKRTSGDAQYF
-	-	TRBV5-1	TRBJ2-1	TGCGCCAGCAGCTTGGACGGGAGTCGGTTGTTCTTC	CASSLDGSRLFF
-	TRBD1	TRBV7-9	TRBJ2-6	TGTGCCAGCAGCCCAATCTGGGGGCAGGGGGCTTCTGGGGCCAACGTCCTGACTTTC	CASSPIWGQGASGANVLTF
once	-	TRBV27	TRBJ1-5	TGTGCCAGCGGCCCCCGTCAGCCCCAGCATTTT	CASGPRQPQHF
few	-	TRBV7-6	TRBJ2-7	TGTGCCAGCAGCGCCCTTCCCTCCCCCTCGTACGAGCAGTACTTC	CASSALPSPSYEQYF
-	-	TRBV9	TRBJ2-5	TGTGCCAGCAGCGTAGCACCGTCGATAGGGCGAGAGACCCAGTACTTC	CASSVAPSIGRETQYF
once	-	TRBV27	TRBJ2-5	TGTGCCGGACGGGGGGCAGACCAAGAGACCCAGTACTTC	CAGRGADQETQYF
-	-	TRBV11-1	TRBJ1-1	TGTGCCAGCAGCTTAGCCAGGGAGAACACTGAAGCTTTCTTT	CASSLARENTEAFF
-	-	TRBV5-1	TRBJ1-2	TGCGCCAGCAGCCCGGGCCTAAGATATGGCTACACCTTC	CASSPGLRYGYTF
once	-	TRBV21-1	TRBJ1-3	TGTGCCAGCAGCAAGGTAAAAACCGGAAACACCATATATTTT	CASSKVKTGNTIYF
-	-	TRBV7-2	TRBJ2-7	TGTGCCAGCAGCTTAGCGCACCCGACCCTTTTAGCCTACGAGCAGTACTTC	CASSLAHPTLLAYEQYF
-	TRBD1	TRBV9	TRBJ2-3	TGTGCCAGCAGCCGAGGACAGGGCACAGATACGCAGTATTTT	CASSRGQGTDTQYF
-	TRBD2	TRBV5-1	TRBJ2-7	TGCGCCAGCAGCTATGGGACTAGCGGGAACGAGCAGTACTTC	CASSYGTSGNEQYF
-	TRBD1	TRBV10-3	TRBJ1-1	TGTGCCGTCACAGGGGTAGGGGCTGAAGCTTTCTTT	CAVTGVGAEAFF
-	-	TRBV19	TRBJ2-2	TGTGCCAGCCACCCTTGGGACGCCACGAACACCGGGGAGCTGTTTTTT	CASHPWDATNTGELFF
-	-	TRBV2	TRBJ1-1	TGTGCCAGCAGAGGGATGAACACTGAAGCTTTCTTT	CASRGMNTEAFF
-	TRBD2	TRBV2	TRBJ2-5	TGTGCCAGCAGTGAGGGACTAGCGCGGGAGACCCAGTACTTC	CASSEGLARETQYF
-	-	TRBV19	TRBJ2-1	TGTGCCACCAAAGCCCATATGGGGGAGTCTGGGAATGAGCAGTTCTTC	CATKAHMGESGNEQFF
-	-	TRBV4-1	TRBJ2-5	TGCGCCAGCAGCCCGCGAGGCCTAGCCGGCGAGACCCAGTACTTC	CASSPRGLAGETQYF
-	-	TRBV21-1	TRBJ2-2	TGTGCCAGCAGCAAGAATCGGGACATCAACACCGGGGAGCTGTTTTTT	CASSKNRDINTGELFF
-	-	TRBV10-3	TRBJ1-2	TGTGCCATCAAGTTGCTGGCAGGGGATGGCTACACCTTC	CAIKLLAGDGYTF
-	-	TRBV5-1	TRBJ2-5	TGCGCCAGCAGCTTAAGGGGCCATCAGCAAGAGACCCAGTACTTC	CASSLRGHQQETQYF
-	-	TRBV11-2	TRBJ2-5	TGTGCCAGCAGCTTAGATCTTGTAGCGGCTCTCCGAGAGACCCAGTACTTC	CASSLDLVAALRETQYF
-	-	TRBV5-5	TRBJ2-7	TGTGCCAGCAGCTTGGGGCCGGGCGAGCAGTACTTC	CASSLGPGEQYF
once	TRBD1	TRBV5-1	TRBJ1-1	TGCGCCAGCAGCTTGGTGGGGACAGAGAACACTGAAGCTTTCTTT	CASSLVGTENTEAFF
-	-	TRBV6-5	TRBJ2-7	TGTGCCAGCACCCAAGAGAGAACCTACGAGCAGTACTTC	CASTQERTYEQYF